A selection of T cell receptor beta chains follows, all from one sample in a study of blood T cell repertoires in COVID-19. The protocol was immunoSEQ multiplex PCR, while the TCRdb copy is restricted to in-frame clones and leaves out a portion. Found here are around 280,000 clones, roughly nine tenths of them singletons; the top ten hold approximately 6%. The sample comprised PBMCs or T cells enriched from blood (not recorded which). These receptors all come from a middle-aged woman who had recovered from COVID-19. Both conserved end residues are part of each CDR3. A D gene is named only where the DNA matches it firmly. The size of a clone is reported for some rows only, either as once, few or many, or as a class for expanded clones.

>-|TRBV11-2|TRBJ2-7|-
TGTGCCAGCAGCCGTCGGGACTCTGGATCCTTGGAGGAGCAGTACTTC
CASSRRDSGSLEEQYF
>TRBD2|TRBV9|TRBJ2-2|-
TGTGCCAGCAGCGTAGGTGGACTAGCGGGAGGTGACGCCGGGGAGCTGTTTTTT
CASSVGGLAGGDAGELFF
>TRBD1|TRBV7-9|TRBJ2-1|-
TGTGCCAGCAGCGCATTGACAGGGTCGACCTACAATGAGCAGTTCTTC
CASSALTGSTYNEQFF
>-|TRBV20-1|TRBJ1-1|-
TGCAGTGCTAGAGGGGGGGTTGAAGCTTTCTTT
CSARGGVEAFF
>TRBD2|TRBV5-5|TRBJ2-7|-
TGTGCCAGCAGCTTGGGGCCACTAGCGGGGCCGACGTACTTC
CASSLGPLAGPTYF
>-|TRBV27|TRBJ1-6|-
TGTGCCAGCAGTTTATGGTTCGCGGGATCACCCCTCCACTTT
CASSLWFAGSPLHF
>TRBD1|TRBV28|TRBJ1-5|-
TGTGCCAGCAGTTCGACAGGGGGCGGCAATCAGCCCCAGCATTTT
CASSSTGGGNQPQHF
>TRBD2|TRBV5-4|TRBJ2-7|-
TGTGCCAGCACCATGGGCGGGAGGGCCCGGGCTGAGCAGTACTTC
CASTMGGRARAEQYF
>-|TRBV3-1/TRBV3-2|TRBJ1-6|-
TGTGCCAGCAGCCAAGGTGACAGTCATAATTCACCCCTCCACTTT
CASSQGDSHNSPLHF
>-|TRBV18|TRBJ1-3|-
TGTGCCAGCTCACCAAATAAACAGGGAAGCTCTGGAAACACCATATATTTT
CASSPNKQGSSGNTIYF
>-|TRBV10-2|TRBJ2-5|-
TGCGCCAGCAGACAAGGACTACAAGAGACCCAGTACTTC
CASRQGLQETQYF
>TRBD2|TRBV5-4|TRBJ2-1|few
TGTGCCAGCAGCGAGGGGACTAGCGGGGGCAATGAGCAGTTCTTC
CASSEGTSGGNEQFF
>-|TRBV6-5|TRBJ2-1|-
TGTGCCAGCAGCGCACAGTTCCGGGGTTACAATGAGCAGTTCTTC
CASSAQFRGYNEQFF
>-|TRBV5-1|TRBJ2-3|once
TGCGCCAGCAGCTTTTCGGACAGAATAAATCCTAGCACAGATACGCAGTATTTT
CASSFSDRINPSTDTQYF
>TRBD2|TRBV10-1|TRBJ2-2|few
TGCGCCAGCAACGGGGCTAGCGGGAGTTCCGGGGAGCTGTTTTTT
CASNGASGSSGELFF
>-|TRBV7-3|TRBJ2-1|once
TGTGCCAGCAGCTCTTTCGCGGGAAATGAGCAGTTCTTC
CASSSFAGNEQFF
>-|TRBV20-1|TRBJ2-1|-
TGCAGTGCTAGACGTGATGAGCAGTTCTTC
CSARRDEQFF
>TRBD1|TRBV2|TRBJ1-4|-
TGTGCCAGCAGGGGGGACAGGGCAACTAATGAAAAACTGTTTTTT
CASRGDRATNEKLFF
>TRBD1|TRBV19|TRBJ1-5|-
TGTGCCAGTAGTATAGTGGCAGGGGGATATCAGCCCCAGCATTTT
CASSIVAGGYQPQHF
>-|TRBV13|TRBJ2-1|-
TGTGCCAGCAGCTTGTCTGGGGCTGTTAGGTGGGGTGAGCAGTTCTTC
CASSLSGAVRWGEQFF
>TRBD2|TRBV5-1|TRBJ2-7|-
TGCGCCAGCCACGCGGGCGGGGGACCCTACGAGCAGTACTTC
CASHAGGGPYEQYF
>TRBD2|TRBV5-1|TRBJ2-3|-
TGCGCCAGCAGCTTGCAGGGTAGCGGGAGCCCAGATACGCAGTATTTT
CASSLQGSGSPDTQYF
>TRBD1|TRBV5-6|TRBJ1-2|-
TGTGCCAGCAGCCTGGGGGGTTGGGACAGGGTTCCCTATGGCTACACCTTC
CASSLGGWDRVPYGYTF
>-|TRBV3-1/TRBV3-2|TRBJ2-7|-
TGTGCCAGCAGCCAAGTGGACAGTACCTACGAGCAGTACTTC
CASSQVDSTYEQYF
>TRBD2|TRBV27|TRBJ2-2|-
TGTGCCAGCAGTCTCCAAGGACTAGCAAACACCGGGGAGCTGTTTTTT
CASSLQGLANTGELFF
>TRBD2|TRBV18|TRBJ2-5|-
TGTGCCAGCTCACCAACTAGCGGGAGGGCCGCGGAGACCCAGTACTTC
CASSPTSGRAAETQYF
>TRBD2|TRBV7-2|TRBJ2-1|-
TGTGCCAGCAGCGGAAGGACTAGAGGCGGTGAGCAGTTCTTC
CASSGRTRGGEQFF
>-|TRBV7-8|TRBJ1-5|-
TGTGCCAGCAGCTTAACAGGTTCTCAGCCCCAGCATTTT
CASSLTGSQPQHF
>TRBD2|TRBV28|TRBJ2-1|once
TGTGCCAGCAGACCACTAGCGGGAGGTTACAATGAGCAGTTCTTC
CASRPLAGGYNEQFF
>-|TRBV28|TRBJ2-1|-
TGTGCCAGCAGCTTGACTAACTACAATGAGCAGTTCTTC
CASSLTNYNEQFF
>TRBD2|TRBV5-1|TRBJ2-7|-
TGCGCCAGCAGCCTAGGGACTAGCGGAGGTTTTTACGAGCAGTACTTC
CASSLGTSGGFYEQYF
>TRBD2|TRBV7-9|TRBJ2-7|-
TGTGCCAGCAGCCCGGGACTAGCACGTTACGAGCAGTACTTC
CASSPGLARYEQYF
>TRBD2|TRBV7-9|TRBJ2-3|-
TGTGCCAGCAGCCTTAGCGGGAGGGCGCGCACAGATACGCAGTATTTT
CASSLSGRARTDTQYF
>TRBD2|TRBV6-1|TRBJ2-2|-
TGTGCCAGCAGTGACGTAGCGGGAGGGTTAATAATCGGGGAGCTGTTTTTT
CASSDVAGGLIIGELFF
>-|TRBV19|TRBJ1-5|many
TGTGCCAGTAGTATTCATCGGGGTAGCCAGCCCCAGCATTTT
CASSIHRGSQPQHF
>-|TRBV9|TRBJ2-1|once
TGTGCCAGCAGCGTAGCTACTGACAATGAGCAGTTCTTC
CASSVATDNEQFF
>-|TRBV9|TRBJ1-6|-
TGTGCCAGCAGCGTAGCCCTGACTGGTTCACCCCTCCACTTT
CASSVALTGSPLHF
>-|TRBV5-1|TRBJ2-1|once
TGCGCCAGCAGCTTGCAGGGACAAGAGCAGTTCTTC
CASSLQGQEQFF
>-|TRBV18|TRBJ2-3|-
TGTGCCAGCTCAGGCGGTAGCACAGATACGCAGTATTTT
CASSGGSTDTQYF
>-|TRBV7-2|TRBJ1-5|-
TGTGCCAGCAGCTCCTACGGACAGTTACATCAGCCCCAGCATTTT
CASSSYGQLHQPQHF